The T cell receptor (beta chain) under discussion was sequenced for a study of cytomegalovirus exposure and HLA in healthy donors. Study conclusions and caveats: Prior analysis indicated that the majority of TCR beta V segments exhibited productivity approximately 87% or approximately 30% of the time.

Germline V gives CDR1 SGHRS, CDR2 YFSETQ. Germline trimming cut 0 bases from V and 2 bases from J; bases unmatched to any gene: 4. This CDR3 contains 16 residues. The primer mix had 60 Vbeta and 13 Jbeta primers. Only in-frame clones appear in the TCRdb table, and some are missing; sequencing was by immunoSEQ multiplex PCR. Here the sample table reports roughly 190,000 clones. Comment on this clone: Its antigen is still unknown.

The material sequenced was PBMCs. The sequence derives from a man aged 30-40 years in good health and CMV-seronegative. The chain uses TRBV5-1 and TRBJ2-5; 10 positions match TRBD2. This CDR3 reads CASSLGPSGSQETQYF. The CDR3, as DNA: TGCGCCAGCAGCTTGGGACCTAGCGGGAGTCAAGAGACCCAGTACTTC.